What follows describes a single T cell receptor (beta chain). Authors' processing steps: Estimation of nucleated cell counts was performed using reference gene primer amplification. Profiling relied on immunoSEQ multiplex PCR, and the TCRdb table lists in-frame clones only, not all of them. That table supplies the V and J calls and clone size; D and trimming were determined from the DNA. The table records nearly 100,000 clones, about four fifths of them present only once. The CDR3 is made up of 11 amino acids. V was pared by 5 bases and J by 12 bases, with 14 bases between. The record originates from a study of blood T cell repertoires in COVID-19. Study-wide background: The analysed material was cDNA or gDNA that came from T cells, B-cell-depleted T cells, or PBMCs.

The sequenced sample consisted of peripheral blood. This receptor was identified in a woman aged 55-70 years with acute or convalescent COVID-19. The rearrangement joins TRBV12-3 or TRBV12-4 to TRBJ2-7; maybe TRBD1 (5 bases). In nucleotides, the CDR3 is TGTGCCAGCAGTGGCTCAGGGCCCCGGTACTTC. As protein: CASSGSGPRYF.